A single sample gave rise to the 26 T cell receptor beta chains below, sequenced in a study of T cells after yellow fever vaccination. MiXCR, applied by TCRdb to the 5' RACE reads, yields one record per CDR3 protein. The sample yields some 600,000 distinct CDR3 sequences, roughly 12% seen once. This specimen was PBMCs, taken on the day of the yellow fever booster vaccination. The receptors here all came from a man aged 30-40 years who received the YFV17D yellow fever vaccine.

This clonotype was recorded a few times. This chain connects TRBV9 to TRBJ2-1, with D uncertain. This CDR3 is 15 amino acids long. The germline gives CDR1 SGDLS, CDR2 YYNGEE. Trimming took off 0 bases at V and 0 bases at J, with 7 bases between the two ends. The CDR3, as DNA: TGTGCCAGCAGCGTAGAACCGAGCTCCTACAATGAGCAGTTCTTC. It codes for CASSVEPSSYNEQFF.

The table lists this clonotype with a few counts. The V gene is TRBV30, the J gene TRBJ2-7; 7 bases fit TRBD2. After removal of 2 bases from V and 3 bases from J, the junction contained 7 bases not matched to a gene. This CDR3 spans 14 amino acids. CDR1 is GTSNPN and CDR2 is SVGIG in the germline V gene (reference sequence). CDR3 nucleotides: TGTGCCTGGAGTCCAGGCGGGAGTATCTACGAGCAGTACTTC. It yields the protein CAWSPGGSIYEQYF. Variable domain in full (rest from reference TRBV30 and TRBJ2-7): SQTIHQWPATLVQPVGSPLSLECTVEGTSNPNLYWYRQAAGRGLQLLFYSVGIGQISSEVPQNLSASRPQDRQFILSSKKLLLSDSGFYLCAWSPGGSIYEQYFGPGTRLTVT.

This clonotype was seen a few times. The rearrangement links TRBV7-2 to TRBJ1-1, with 7 bases matching TRBD1. The CDR3 contains 13 residues. Germline CDR1 reads SGHTA; CDR2 reads FQGNSA. V gave up 5 bases and J gave up 7 bases; unmatched junction bases: 7. CDR3 loop: CASSITGDHEAFF. In DNA, the CDR3 is TGTGCCAGCAGCATTACAGGGGACCATGAAGCTTTCTTT.

The chain couples TRBV6-2 or TRBV6-3 to TRBJ1-5, with 7 bases matching TRBD1. In germline, CDR1 is MNHEY, CDR2 SVGEGT. V gave up 7 bases and J gave up 5 bases; unmatched junction bases: 14. The CDR3 extends over 16 amino acids. This CDR3 reads CASTTARQGSYQPQHF. The CDR3 nucleotides are TGTGCCAGCACCACCGCCCGACAGGGCAGTTATCAGCCCCAGCATTTT.

This sequence joins TRBV30 and TRBJ1-2; D gene ambiguous. The germline V gene has CDR1 GTSNPN and CDR2 SVGIG (reference sequence). Between the trimmed V and J ends, which lost 4 bases and 2 bases, there was a span of 8 bases. The CDR3 is made up of 12 amino acids. The CDR3 spells CAWTRGNYGYTF. The DNA of the CDR3 is TGTGCCTGGACCAGAGGGAACTATGGCTACACCTTC. Filled out from reference TRBV30 and TRBJ1-2, the complete variable domain reads SQTIHQWPATLVQPVGSPLSLECTVEGTSNPNLYWYRQAAGRGLQLLFYSVGIGQISSEVPQNLSASRPQDRQFILSSKKLLLSDSGFYLCAWTRGNYGYTFGSGTRLTVV.

The chain recombines TRBV24-1 with TRBJ2-5, with a tentative D call TRBD2 (5 bases). Trimming took off 3 bases at V and 4 bases at J, with 14 bases between the two ends. This CDR3 has 15 residues. Germline V lookup: CDR1 KGHDR, CDR2 SFDVKD. CDR3 sequence (DNA): TGTGCCACCAGTGATCGGCGGGCTGTTCGAGAGACCCAGTACTTC. This encodes CATSDRRAVRETQYF.

In this sample, this clonotype turned up a few times. The rearrangement joins TRBV21-1 to TRBJ2-1; the tabulated D call, TRBD1, remains unverified against the DNA. TRBV21-1 is designated a pseudogene. The CDR3 covers 17 residues. CDR3 in amino acids: CASSKDHGTGVFCEQFF. Written as DNA, the CDR3 is TGTGCCAGCAGCAAAGACCATGGGACAGGGGTCTTCTGTGAGCAGTTCTTC.

In nucleotides, the CDR3 is TGCGCCAGCAGCCAAGAGGTCGCTAGTATGAACACCGGGGAGCTGTTTTTT. Its protein product is CASSQEVASMNTGELFF. The rearrangement uses TRBV4-3 and TRBJ2-2; D remains unclear. The V end was cut by 0 bases, the J end by 1 base, with 12 bases between. The CDR3 totals 17 residues. From germline, CDR1 is LGHNA and CDR2 YSLEER.

This clonotype was detected many times. V usage is TRBV6-6 and J usage is TRBJ2-7; a weak D match, TRBD2 (6 bases). The ends were cut back, 7 bases at V and 7 bases at J, with 11 bases in the middle. CDR1 and CDR2 (germline): MNHNY, SVGAGI (reference sequence). This CDR3 comprises 11 residues. The CDR3 sequence is CASTGGREQYF. The CDR3 bases are TGTGCCAGCACTGGGGGGAGGGAGCAGTACTTC.

This clonotype was counted between two and nine times. The rearrangement links TRBV7-2 to TRBJ2-7; D is possibly TRBD1 (7 bases). Trimming took off 5 bases at V and 3 bases at J, with 17 bases between the two ends. CDR1 is SGHTA and CDR2 is FQGNSA in the germline V gene. The CDR3 spans 15 residues. The CDR3 loop reads CASSPRRDSFYEQYF. In DNA, the CDR3 is TGTGCCAGCAGCCCTCGGCGGGACAGCTTCTACGAGCAGTACTTC.

This clonotype appeared a few times. V gene TRBV7-2 combines with J gene TRBJ2-1; unclear D gene. The V gene's germline CDR1 is SGHTA and CDR2 FQGNSA. V shed 5 bases and J shed 0 bases, with 11 bases lying between them. The CDR3 is made up of 15 amino acids. CDR3 residues: CASSVRTSSYNEQFF. DNA of the CDR3: TGTGCCAGCAGCGTCAGAACGAGCTCCTACAATGAGCAGTTCTTC.

The chain couples TRBV20-1 to TRBJ2-1; 7 nucleotides agree with TRBD2. Germline assignment: CDR1 DFQATT and CDR2 SNEGSKA (reference sequence). The CDR3 sequence is 12 residues long. The V and J ends lost 7 bases and 9 bases, in that order; junction bases with no gene match: 9. The CDR3, as DNA: TGCAGTGTTTCCCCTAGCGGCAGTGAGCAGTTCTTC. As protein: CSVSPSGSEQFF.

This clonotype was seen only a few times. The chain is built from TRBV14 and TRBJ1-1; D is unclear. CDR3 size: 18 residues. The germline V gene encodes CDR1 SGHDN and CDR2 FVKESK. Trimming removed 1 base at V and 3 bases at J, with 21 bases between. CDR3 residues: CASSQVFETAPWDTEAFF. CDR3 nucleotide sequence: TGTGCCAGCAGCCAAGTTTTTGAGACGGCCCCGTGGGACACTGAAGCTTTCTTT.

This chain connects TRBV5-5 to TRBJ2-7; D remains unclear. V lost 3 bases and J lost 3, with 16 bases in between. From germline, CDR1 is SGHKS and CDR2 YYEKEE (reference sequence). The CDR3 covers 15 residues. The DNA for the CDR3 is TGTGCCAGCAGCTCCGTCGGAAGGCCGGTCTACGAGCAGTACTTC. Amino acids: CASSSVGRPVYEQYF.

This clonotype showed up just a few times. The genes are TRBV20-1 and TRBJ1-1, with D maybe TRBD1 (5 bases). CDR1 is DFQATT, CDR2 SNEGSKA, per germline (reference sequence). Between the trimmed V and J ends, which lost 5 bases and 5 bases, there was a span of 15 bases. There are 13 residues in the CDR3. The CDR3: CSALLDGGTEAFF. The CDR3 nucleotides are TGCAGTGCTCTCCTAGATGGGGGGACTGAAGCTTTCTTT.

This clonotype was picked up a small number of times. The chain uses TRBV29-1 and TRBJ2-3, with D uncertain. The V and J ends lost 3 bases and 0 bases respectively, with 13 bases between them. Looked up from germline, CDR1 is SQVTM and CDR2 is ANQGSEA. There are 15 residues in the CDR3. CDR3 bases: TGCAGCGTTGATACGACTCCGACAAGCACAGATACGCAGTATTTT. Protein product: CSVDTTPTSTDTQYF.

The genes are TRBV12-3 or TRBV12-4 and TRBJ2-1; either TRBD1 or TRBD2 may supply D (5 bases each). The V and J ends lost 7 bases and 4 bases respectively, with 23 bases between them. The CDR3 extends over 17 amino acids. The CDR3 is CASTPGSARAGYNEQFF. In DNA form, the CDR3 reads TGTGCCAGCACCCCCGGGTCGGCCAGGGCGGGTTACAATGAGCAGTTCTTC.

V gene TRBV12-3 or TRBV12-4 combines with J gene TRBJ1-4; 7 positions match TRBD1. V was clipped by 4 bases and J by 7 bases; unmatched bases: 6. The CDR3 sequence is 14 residues long. Here the CDR3 reads CASSSQGRGEKLFF. CDR3 in DNA: TGTGCCAGCAGTTCACAGGGGAGGGGTGAAAAACTGTTTTTT.

This clonotype was observed a few times. The chain has TRBV29-1 and TRBJ2-1, with TRBD2 matching 15 bases. The CDR3 is made up of 15 amino acids. Trimming at V came to 4 bases and at J to 9 bases, leaving 7 bases not matched to a gene. The germline gives CDR1 SQVTM, CDR2 ANQGSEA. CDR3 sequence reads: CSVGTSGREEGEQFF. The CDR3 nucleotides are TGCAGCGTTGGGACTAGCGGGAGGGAAGAAGGTGAGCAGTTCTTC.

The V and J genes are TRBV28 and TRBJ2-7; D perhaps matches TRBD1 (6 bases). The CDR3 spans 13 residues. The germline V and J ends were trimmed by 7 bases and 2 bases, with 12 bases remaining between them. Germline CDR1 is MDHEN and CDR2 is SYDVKM. CDR3 protein: CASTEDSPYEQYF. CDR3 DNA: TGTGCCAGCACGGAGGACAGTCCCTACGAGCAGTACTTC.

The J gene is TRBJ2-5, the V gene TRBV5-5, with 7 bases that match TRBD1. Germline lookup yields CDR1 SGHKS and CDR2 YYEKEE (reference sequence). Trimming cost V 4 bases and J 4 bases; bases outside gene matches: 7. There are 14 residues in the CDR3. CDR3 region: CASSRPGGGETQYF. The DNA of the CDR3 is TGTGCCAGCAGCAGACCAGGGGGTGGAGAGACCCAGTACTTC.

This clonotype occurred a few times. V is TRBV7-9 and J is TRBJ1-2; the D gene is possibly TRBD1 (6 bases). The V end was cut by 2 bases, the J end by 8 bases, with 12 bases between. Germline assignment: CDR1 SEHNR and CDR2 FQNEAQ (reference sequence). This CDR3 has 13 residues. The CDR3 DNA follows: TGTGCCAGCAGCTTAAGGGACACCCGGGGCTACACCTTC. Its protein product is CASSLRDTRGYTF.

A few counts support this clonotype. The chain has TRBV12-3 or TRBV12-4 and TRBJ1-6; perhaps TRBD1 as D (6 bases). The CDR3 runs 13 residues. V lost 8 bases to trimming and J lost 8 bases, with 13 bases between them. For the CDR3, the DNA is TGTGCCAGCGCCCGACAGGTTGATTCACCCCTCCACTTT. Its translation: CASARQVDSPLHF.

The V call is TRBV11-2, the J call TRBJ2-1, with a tentative D call TRBD1 (6 bases). The germline CDR1 and CDR2 sequences are SGHAT and FQNNGV. V was pared by 5 bases and J by 8 bases, with 16 bases between. The CDR3 is 14 residues long. The CDR3 sequence: CASSPHRVSDEQFF. CDR3 bases: TGTGCCAGCAGCCCTCACAGGGTTTCCGATGAGCAGTTCTTC.

The chain combines TRBV5-1 with TRBJ1-2, with D perhaps matching TRBD1 (6 bases). CDR3 length: 13 amino acids. Germline V gene data show CDR1 as SGHRS and CDR2 as YFSETQ. Between the trimmed V and J ends, which lost 0 bases and 7 bases, there was a span of 10 bases. The CDR3 nucleotides are TGCGCCAGCAGCTTGGGGGACACTTTTGGCTACACCTTC. Its translation: CASSLGDTFGYTF.

The genes are TRBV11-2 and TRBJ2-5; the D gene is possibly TRBD1 (6 bases). Germline V gene lookup returns CDR1 SGHAT and CDR2 FQNNGV. The germline V and J ends were trimmed by 4 bases and 1 base, with 10 bases remaining between them. This CDR3 is built from 14 residues. CDR3 DNA: TGTGCCAGCAGCTCGGGGACAACCCAAGAGACCCAGTACTTC. Its protein is CASSSGTTQETQYF.